What follows describes a single T cell receptor beta chain. Its cognate antigen is unknown. CDR3 length: 15 residues. The V end was cut by 2 bases, the J end by 0 bases, with 13 bases between. Germline V gives CDR1 GTSNPN, CDR2 SVGIG (reference sequence). The record originates from a study of cytomegalovirus exposure and HLA in healthy donors. Use of 60 Vbeta and 13 Jbeta primers characterized the PCR. This table comes from immunoSEQ multiplex PCR, and its TCRdb copy is limited to in-frame clones, with some not included. Of roughly 100,000 clones detected, around 80% appear once; the ten largest clones hold around 5%. Study findings and constraints: A later analysis found TCR association rates differed by HLA locus, highest for DRB1 and lowest for HLA-C. When the data were analyzed later, several of the most significant clusters appeared to be linked to common viral pathogens. More clonal expansion characterized HLA-associated TCR beta chains than equally common others in a later analysis. In vitro data verified a few CMV-associated chains as specific for CMV antigens.

The sample comprised PBMCs. V is TRBV30 and J is TRBJ1-1; D might be TRBD1 (6 bases). The sequence was collected from a woman between 18 and 30 years old in good health and CMV-seropositive. The CDR3 sequence: CAWSLGQGLNTEAFF. CDR3 coding DNA: TGTGCCTGGAGTTTGGGGCAGGGGCTGAACACTGAAGCTTTCTTT.